Listed below are T cell receptor beta chains from one sample, sequenced in a study of T cell responses to AZD1222 COVID-19 vaccine. Here immunoSEQ multiplex PCR was the method, and the copy in TCRdb shows in-frame clones only, minus some. The table includes some 150,000 clones, about 91% detected once. Specimen: peripheral blood, collected on day 0 of AZD1222 vaccination. The receptors stem from an adult in good health. Each CDR3 is given with its conserved first and last residue. A D gene is named only where the DNA matches it firmly. Expanded clones get a size class; other rows say once, few or many, or leave the size out.

-,TRBV30,-,TRBJ1-1,CAWSVAVPNTEAFF,TGTGCCTGGAGTGTAGCCGTACCAAACACTGAAGCTTTCTTT
-,TRBV3-1/TRBV3-2,-,TRBJ2-1,CASSLFEGGINEQFF,TGTGCCAGCAGCCTTTTTGAGGGAGGCATCAATGAGCAGTTCTTC
-,TRBV5-1,TRBD1,TRBJ1-2,CASRNPGTADNYGYTF,TGCGCCAGCAGAAACCCAGGGACAGCGGACAACTATGGCTACACCTTC
-,TRBV2,-,TRBJ1-3,CASGSEIRNTIYF,TGTGCCAGCGGTTCAGAGATTAGAAACACCATATATTTT
-,TRBV7-2,TRBD2,TRBJ2-7,CASSIIAGGPGEQYF,TGTGCCAGCAGCATAATAGCGGGAGGGCCGGGGGAGCAGTACTTC
few,TRBV25-1,-,TRBJ2-3,CASSELGGWILPDTQYF,TGTGCCAGCAGTGAATTGGGGGGTTGGATTCTCCCAGATACGCAGTATTTT
-,TRBV7-8,-,TRBJ2-1,CASSQTVGSSYNEQFF,TGTGCCAGCAGCCAAACGGTGGGAAGCTCCTACAATGAGCAGTTCTTC
-,TRBV7-3,-,TRBJ2-6,CASSPGANVLTF,TGTGCCAGCAGCCCAGGGGCCAACGTCCTGACTTTC
-,TRBV29-1,-,TRBJ1-1,CSVGMNTEAFF,TGCAGCGTTGGAATGAACACTGAAGCTTTCTTT
-,TRBV6-2/TRBV6-3,-,TRBJ1-2,CASSNDRIRGYTF,TGTGCCAGCAGCAACGACCGAATTAGAGGCTACACCTTC
-,TRBV7-6,-,TRBJ2-7,CASSLVVGVNSYEQYF,TGTGCCAGCAGCTTAGTCGTTGGGGTCAACTCCTACGAGCAGTACTTC
few,TRBV6-1,-,TRBJ2-3,CASSEIPHDTQYF,TGTGCCAGCAGTGAAATCCCTCATGATACGCAGTATTTT
-,TRBV10-3,TRBD1,TRBJ1-1,CAISPGQDRTEAFF,TGTGCCATCAGTCCGGGACAGGATCGAACTGAAGCTTTCTTT
-,TRBV7-2,TRBD1,TRBJ2-7,CASTRDRGPYEQYF,TGTGCCAGCACCCGGGACAGAGGGCCCTACGAGCAGTACTTC
-,TRBV18,-,TRBJ1-6,CASSPDPGPGNSPLHF,TGTGCCAGCTCACCGGACCCGGGACCGGGGAATTCACCCCTCCACTTT
-,TRBV28,TRBD1,TRBJ1-1,CASRGQMNTEAFF,TGTGCCAGCAGGGGACAGATGAACACTGAAGCTTTCTTT
-,TRBV30,-,TRBJ1-2,CAWSRTEKNGYTF,TGTGCCTGGAGCCGGACAGAGAAGAATGGCTACACCTTC
-,TRBV19,-,TRBJ1-1,CASSIEQYTEAFF,TGTGCCAGTAGTATAGAACAGTACACTGAAGCTTTCTTT
many,TRBV3-1/TRBV3-2,-,TRBJ1-5,CASSAGTAASNQPQHF,TGTGCCAGCAGCGCCGGGACGGCAGCTAGCAATCAGCCCCAGCATTTT
-,TRBV28,TRBD1,TRBJ1-2,CASRTGTGGYGYTF,TGTGCCAGCAGAACCGGGACAGGGGGATATGGCTACACCTTC
-,TRBV7-7,-,TRBJ2-1,CASSLSRDNEQFF,TGTGCCAGCAGCCTTTCGAGGGACAATGAGCAGTTCTTC
-,TRBV12-5,-,TRBJ1-1,CASGFDNTEAFF,TGTGCTAGTGGTTTCGATAACACTGAAGCTTTCTTT
few,TRBV4-2,TRBD2,TRBJ2-7,CASSQGPAGVYEQYF,TGTGCCAGCAGCCAAGGCCCAGCGGGAGTCTACGAGCAGTACTTC